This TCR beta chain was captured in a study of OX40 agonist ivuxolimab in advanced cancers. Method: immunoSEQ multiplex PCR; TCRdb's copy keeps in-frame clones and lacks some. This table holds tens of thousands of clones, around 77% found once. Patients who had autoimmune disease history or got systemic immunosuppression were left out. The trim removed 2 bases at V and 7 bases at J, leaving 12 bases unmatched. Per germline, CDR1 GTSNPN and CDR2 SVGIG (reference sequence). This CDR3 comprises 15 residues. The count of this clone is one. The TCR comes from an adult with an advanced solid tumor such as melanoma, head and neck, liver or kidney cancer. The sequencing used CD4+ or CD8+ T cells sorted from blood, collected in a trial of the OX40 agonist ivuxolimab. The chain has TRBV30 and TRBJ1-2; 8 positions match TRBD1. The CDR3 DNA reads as TGTGCCTGGAGTCATTTCAGGGGGCAAACCTCTGGCTACACCTTC. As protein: CAWSHFRGQTSGYTF. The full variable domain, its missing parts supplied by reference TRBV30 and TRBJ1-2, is SQTIHQWPATLVQPVGSPLSLECTVEGTSNPNLYWYRQAAGRGLQLLFYSVGIGQISSEVPQNLSASRPQDRQFILSSKKLLLSDSGFYLCAWSHFRGQTSGYTFGSGTRLTVV.